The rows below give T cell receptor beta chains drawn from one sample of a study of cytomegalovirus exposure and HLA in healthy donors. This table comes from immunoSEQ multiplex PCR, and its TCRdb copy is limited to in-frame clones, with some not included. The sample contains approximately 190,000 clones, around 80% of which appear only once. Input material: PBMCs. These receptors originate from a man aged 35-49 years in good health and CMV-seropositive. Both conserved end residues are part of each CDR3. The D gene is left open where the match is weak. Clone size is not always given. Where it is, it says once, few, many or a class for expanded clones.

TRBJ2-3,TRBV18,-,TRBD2,TGTGCCAGCTCACGCCTCCCCCCTCTAGCGGGACCCATGGATACGCAGTATTTT,CASSRLPPLAGPMDTQYF
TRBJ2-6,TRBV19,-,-,TGTGCCAGTAGTATGCGGCTAGGACATTACTCTGGGGCCAACGTCCTGACTTTC,CASSMRLGHYSGANVLTF
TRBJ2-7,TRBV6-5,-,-,TGTGCCAGCAGTTACGGCCAGGATTACTACGAGCAGTACTTC,CASSYGQDYYEQYF
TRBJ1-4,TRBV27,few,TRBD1,TGTGCCAGCAGAGGGTACAGGGGGCAGGGTAGTGAAAAACTGTTTTTT,CASRGYRGQGSEKLFF
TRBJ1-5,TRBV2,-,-,TGTGCCAGTGAAACAGGGAACAATCAGCCCCAGCATTTT,CASETGNNQPQHF
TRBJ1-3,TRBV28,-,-,TGTGCCAGCAGTTTATTATCGCGGGGACTCTCTGGAAACACCATATATTTT,CASSLLSRGLSGNTIYF
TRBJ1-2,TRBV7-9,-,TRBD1,TGTTCCAGCACCCGAGACAGGGGCCATTTTAACTATGGCTACACCTTC,CSSTRDRGHFNYGYTF
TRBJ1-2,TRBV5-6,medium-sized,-,TGTGCCAGCAGGAGACAGGCTGGCTACACCTTC,CASRRQAGYTF
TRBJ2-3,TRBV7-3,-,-,TGTGCCAGCAGCCGACTAGGAGAGAGGGCAGATACGCAGTATTTT,CASSRLGERADTQYF
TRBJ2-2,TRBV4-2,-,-,TGTGCCAGCAGCCAAGAGTCCGGGGGAATGGCGGAGCTGTTTTTT,CASSQESGGMAELFF
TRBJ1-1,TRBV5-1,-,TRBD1,TGCGCCAGCAGCTTGGGATTACGACAGGGGGCTCCTGAAGCTTTCTTT,CASSLGLRQGAPEAFF
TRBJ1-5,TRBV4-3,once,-,TGCGCCAGCAGCCAAGAAGACCAGGGGAATCAGCCCCAGCATTTT,CASSQEDQGNQPQHF
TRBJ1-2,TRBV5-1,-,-,TGCGCCAGCAGCACGACAGGTTATGGCTACACCTTC,CASSTTGYGYTF
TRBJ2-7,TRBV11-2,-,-,TGTGCCAGCAGCCCACAGGGATACGAGCAGTACTTC,CASSPQGYEQYF
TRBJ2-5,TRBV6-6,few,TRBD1,TGTGCCACAAAGAGGGACAGGGACAGGGAGACCCAGTACTTC,CATKRDRDRETQYF
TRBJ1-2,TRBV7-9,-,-,TGTGCCAGCAGCTTATCCAGCGATGGCGGCTACACCTTC,CASSLSSDGGYTF
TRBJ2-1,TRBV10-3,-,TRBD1,TGTGCCATCAGTGAGGACAGGGGCGCTGAGCAGTTCTTC,CAISEDRGAEQFF
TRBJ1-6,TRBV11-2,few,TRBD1,TGTGCCAGCAGCCGGACAGGGGGCTTCGGCTCCTATAATTCACCCCTCCACTTT,CASSRTGGFGSYNSPLHF
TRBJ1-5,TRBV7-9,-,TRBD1,TGTGCCAGCAGCCGTGGGGACAGGGGGCTAGGCAATCAGCCCCAGCATTTT,CASSRGDRGLGNQPQHF
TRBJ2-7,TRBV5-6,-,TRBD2,TGTGCCAGCAGTTCCCCGGGACTAGCGCTCTACGAGCAGTACTTC,CASSSPGLALYEQYF
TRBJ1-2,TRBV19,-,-,TGTGCCAGTAGTATGATGGGAGGAGGCTATGGCTACACCTTC,CASSMMGGGYGYTF
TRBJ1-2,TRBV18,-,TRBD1,TGTGCCAGCTCACCACCGGGACAGGGGAGCTTTTATGGCTACACCTTC,CASSPPGQGSFYGYTF
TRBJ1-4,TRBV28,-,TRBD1,TGTGCCAGCAGTCCCCCCGGGACAGGGAGTGAAAAACTGTTTTTT,CASSPPGTGSEKLFF
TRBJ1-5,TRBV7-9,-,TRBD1,TGTGCCAGCAGCCCAGAGACAGGGGCGAGAGTTCAGCCCCAGCATTTT,CASSPETGARVQPQHF
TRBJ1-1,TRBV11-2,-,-,TGTGCCAGCAGCTCGTGGGGGGGTCTAACTGAAGCTTTCTTT,CASSSWGGLTEAFF
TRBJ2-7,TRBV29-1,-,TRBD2,TGCAGCGTTGAACCCTTTCCGGGACTAGCGGGAGTACGCGAGCAGTACTTC,CSVEPFPGLAGVREQYF
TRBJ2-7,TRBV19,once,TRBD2,TGTGCCAGTAGTATACAGGGAGGGCTCTCCTACGAGCAGTACTTC,CASSIQGGLSYEQYF
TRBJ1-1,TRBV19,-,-,TGTGCCAGTAACCGACAGGCCTCCACTGAAGCTTTCTTT,CASNRQASTEAFF
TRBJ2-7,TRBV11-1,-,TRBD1,TGTGCCAGCAGTCCCGGGACAGCGAGCTCCTACGAGCAGTACTTC,CASSPGTASSYEQYF
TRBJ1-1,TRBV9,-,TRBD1,TGTGCCAGCAGCCCAGACAGGGTCCCGGACACTGAAGCTTTCTTT,CASSPDRVPDTEAFF
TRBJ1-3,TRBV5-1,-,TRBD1,TGCGCCAGCAGCTTGGCGGCAGGGGGCTATGCCACCATATATTTT,CASSLAAGGYATIYF
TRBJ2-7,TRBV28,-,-,TGTGCCAGCACTGACAGTGCCTACGAGCAGTACTTC,CASTDSAYEQYF
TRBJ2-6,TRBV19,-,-,TGTGCCAGTAGTGAACTGCTGGGCGCCAACGTCCTGACTTTC,CASSELLGANVLTF
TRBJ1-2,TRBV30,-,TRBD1,TGTGCCTGGGGAACAGGGGTTGGCTATGGCTACACCTTC,CAWGTGVGYGYTF
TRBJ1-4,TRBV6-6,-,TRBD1,TGTGCCAGCAGTTTCGGACAGGGCGGACTGTTTTTT,CASSFGQGGLFF
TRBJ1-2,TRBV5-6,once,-,TGTGCCAGCAGCTTGGACCGTAGAGCATATGGCTACACCTTC,CASSLDRRAYGYTF
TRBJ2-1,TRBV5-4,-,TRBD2,TGTGCCAGCAGCCCCACCGGGACTAGCGGGGTTAATGAGCAGTTCTTC,CASSPTGTSGVNEQFF
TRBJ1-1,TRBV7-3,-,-,TGTGCCAGCAGCTTAAGTCAGGGTGTCAACACTGAAGCTTTCTTT,CASSLSQGVNTEAFF
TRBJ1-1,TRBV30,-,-,TGTGCCTGGAGTGTAGAAGGGCTATTGACGGGACATCGAGCTTTCTTT,CAWSVEGLLTGHRAFF